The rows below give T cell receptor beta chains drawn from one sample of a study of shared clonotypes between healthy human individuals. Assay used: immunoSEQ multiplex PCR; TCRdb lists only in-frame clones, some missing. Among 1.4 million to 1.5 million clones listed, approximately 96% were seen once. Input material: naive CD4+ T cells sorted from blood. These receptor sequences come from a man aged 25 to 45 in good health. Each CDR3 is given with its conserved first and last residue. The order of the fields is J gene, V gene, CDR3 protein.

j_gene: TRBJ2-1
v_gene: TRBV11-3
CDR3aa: CASSLVGAGGEQFF

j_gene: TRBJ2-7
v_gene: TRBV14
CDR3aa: CASSHRRDYPGEQYF

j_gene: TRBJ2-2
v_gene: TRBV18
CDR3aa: CASSPLGRTNTGELFF

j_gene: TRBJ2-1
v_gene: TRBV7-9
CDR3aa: CAQLGQTSSYNEQFF

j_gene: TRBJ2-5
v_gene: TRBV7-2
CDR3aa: CASSFDRGLETQYF

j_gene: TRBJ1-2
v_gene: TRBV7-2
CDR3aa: CASSLPGRGYGYTF

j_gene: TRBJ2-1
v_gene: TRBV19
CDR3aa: CASSISSGIYNEQFF

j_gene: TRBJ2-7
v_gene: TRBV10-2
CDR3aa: CASSETLAGKGEQYF

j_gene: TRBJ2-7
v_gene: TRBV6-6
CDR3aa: CASSRQVNYEQYF

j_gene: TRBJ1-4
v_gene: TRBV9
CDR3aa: CASSESGGITNEKLFF

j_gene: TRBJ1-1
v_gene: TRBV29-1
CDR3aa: CSVGGEAFF

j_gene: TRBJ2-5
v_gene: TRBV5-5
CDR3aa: CASSLLIVALRETQYF

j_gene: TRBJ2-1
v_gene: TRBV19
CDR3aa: CASSQAVAGPQFF

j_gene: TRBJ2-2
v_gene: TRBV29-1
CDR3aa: CSVTGLLTGELFF

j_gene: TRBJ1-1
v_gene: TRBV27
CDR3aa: CASSLLGTVNTEAFF

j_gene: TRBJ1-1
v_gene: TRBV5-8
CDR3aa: CASRSDRAEAFF

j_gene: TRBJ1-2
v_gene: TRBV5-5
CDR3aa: CASSLARGGAYGYTF

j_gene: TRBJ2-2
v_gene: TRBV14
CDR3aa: CASSPRLTGELFF

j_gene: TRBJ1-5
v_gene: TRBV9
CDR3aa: CASSQGVVQPQHF

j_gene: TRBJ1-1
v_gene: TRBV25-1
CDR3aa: CANWGQASVGFF

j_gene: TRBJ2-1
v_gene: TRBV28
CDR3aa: CASSLSGDNEQFF

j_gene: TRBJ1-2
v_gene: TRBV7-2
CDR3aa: CASSLIRDRGRGYTF

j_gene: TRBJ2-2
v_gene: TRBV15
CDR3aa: CATLPAAGSRTGELFF

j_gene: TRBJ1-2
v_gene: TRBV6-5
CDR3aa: CASSTGAGYTF

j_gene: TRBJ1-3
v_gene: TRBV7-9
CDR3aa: CASSAHRGSGNTIYF

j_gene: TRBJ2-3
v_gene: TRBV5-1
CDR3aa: CASSPTGGYDTQYF

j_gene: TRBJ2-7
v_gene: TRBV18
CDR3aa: CASSPNRNYEQYF

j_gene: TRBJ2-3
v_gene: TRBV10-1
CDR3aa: CASSDLAGVHTDTQYF

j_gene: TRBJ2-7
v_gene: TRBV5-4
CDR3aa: CAIRSSGSLEQYF

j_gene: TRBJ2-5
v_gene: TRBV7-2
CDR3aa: CASSLEGWGETQYF

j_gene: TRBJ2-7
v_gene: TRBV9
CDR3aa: CASSARDRDVEQYF

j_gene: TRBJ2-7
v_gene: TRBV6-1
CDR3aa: CASSATSGPAYEQYF

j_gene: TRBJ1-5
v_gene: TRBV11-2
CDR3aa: CASSYTGSNQPQHF

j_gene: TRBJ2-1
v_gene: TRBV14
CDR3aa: CASSQADEYWVGAENNEQFF

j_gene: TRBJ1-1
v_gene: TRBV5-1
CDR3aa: CASSLEGTEAFF

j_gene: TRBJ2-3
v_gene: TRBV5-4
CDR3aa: CASSLGDLTDTQYF